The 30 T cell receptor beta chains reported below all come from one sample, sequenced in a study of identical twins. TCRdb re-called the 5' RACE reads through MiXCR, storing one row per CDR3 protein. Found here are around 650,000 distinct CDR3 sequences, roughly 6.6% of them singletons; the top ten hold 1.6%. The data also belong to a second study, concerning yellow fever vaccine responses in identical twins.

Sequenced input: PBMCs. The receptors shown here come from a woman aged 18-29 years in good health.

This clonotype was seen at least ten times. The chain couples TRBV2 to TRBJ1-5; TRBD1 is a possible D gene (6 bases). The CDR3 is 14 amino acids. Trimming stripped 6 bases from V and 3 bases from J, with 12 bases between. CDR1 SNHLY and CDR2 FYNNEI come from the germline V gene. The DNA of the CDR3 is TGTGCCAGCAGCCCGGACAGTTACAATCAGCCCCAGCATTTT. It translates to CASSPDSYNQPQHF. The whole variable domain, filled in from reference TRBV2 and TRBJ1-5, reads EPEVTQTPSHQVTQMGQEVILRCVPISNHLYFYWYRQILGQKVEFLVSFYNNEISEKSEIFDDQFSVERPDGSNFTLKIRSTKLEDSAMYFCASSPDSYNQPQHFGDGTRLSIL.

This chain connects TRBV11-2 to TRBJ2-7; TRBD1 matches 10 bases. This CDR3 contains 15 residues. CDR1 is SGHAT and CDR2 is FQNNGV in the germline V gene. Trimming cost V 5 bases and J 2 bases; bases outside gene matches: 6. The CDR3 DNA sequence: TGTGCCAGCAGCCTCTGGGACAGGGGACCCTACGAGCAGTACTTC. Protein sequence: CASSLWDRGPYEQYF.

CDR3 bases: TGTGCCAGCAGCAGAAGGGGCGTGAACACTGAAGCTTTCTTT. This translates into CASSRRGVNTEAFF. The chain carries TRBV6-1 and TRBJ1-1, with D tentatively TRBD1 (5 bases). Germline V gene lookup returns CDR1 MNHNS and CDR2 SASEGT. V was shortened by 6 bases and J by 0 bases, with 11 bases between the two germline ends. There are 14 residues in the CDR3.

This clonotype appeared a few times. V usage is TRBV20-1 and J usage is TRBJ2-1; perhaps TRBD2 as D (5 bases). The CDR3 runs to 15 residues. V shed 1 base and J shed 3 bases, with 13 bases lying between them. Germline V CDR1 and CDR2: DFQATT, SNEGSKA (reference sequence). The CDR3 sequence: CSARGGQTFYNEQFF. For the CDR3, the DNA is TGCAGTGCTAGAGGAGGGCAGACTTTCTACAATGAGCAGTTCTTC.

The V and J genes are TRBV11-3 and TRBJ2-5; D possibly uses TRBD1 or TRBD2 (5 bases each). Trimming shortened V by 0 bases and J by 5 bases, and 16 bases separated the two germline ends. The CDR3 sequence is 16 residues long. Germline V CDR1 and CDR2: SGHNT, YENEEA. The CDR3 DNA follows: TGTGCCAGCAGCTTAGACCCCCGGGGCGGTGAGGAGACCCAGTACTTC. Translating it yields CASSLDPRGGEETQYF.

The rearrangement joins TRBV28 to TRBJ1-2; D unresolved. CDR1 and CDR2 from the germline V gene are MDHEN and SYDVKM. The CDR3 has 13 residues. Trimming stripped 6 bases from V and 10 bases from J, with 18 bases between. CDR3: CASSPFLRGNYTF. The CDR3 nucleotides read TGTGCCAGCAGCCCATTCCTGCGAGGAAACTACACCTTC.

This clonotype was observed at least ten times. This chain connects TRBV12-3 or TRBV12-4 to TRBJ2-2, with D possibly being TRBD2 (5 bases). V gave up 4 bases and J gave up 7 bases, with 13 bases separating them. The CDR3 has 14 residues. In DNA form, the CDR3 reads TGTGCCAGCAGTTCCGGACTCCAAATCGGGGAGCTGTTTTTT. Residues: CASSSGLQIGELFF.

CDR3 loop: CASSLSGGREQFF. Here the CDR3 DNA reads TGCGCCAGCAGCTTGAGCGGGGGTAGGGAGCAGTTCTTC. The genes are TRBV5-1 and TRBJ2-1, with TRBD2 matching 8 bases. CDR3 length: 13 amino acids. Germline CDR1 reads SGHRS; CDR2 reads YFSETQ. The V and J ends lost 1 base and 10 bases, in that order; junction bases with no gene match: 4. Using reference TRBV5-1 and TRBJ2-1 for the parts outside the CDR3, the full variable domain is KAGVTQTPRYLIKTRGQQVTLSCSPISGHRSVSWYQQTPGQGLQFLFEYFSETQRNKGNFPGRFSGRQFSNSRSEMNVSTLELGDSALYLCASSLSGGREQFFGPGTRLTVL.

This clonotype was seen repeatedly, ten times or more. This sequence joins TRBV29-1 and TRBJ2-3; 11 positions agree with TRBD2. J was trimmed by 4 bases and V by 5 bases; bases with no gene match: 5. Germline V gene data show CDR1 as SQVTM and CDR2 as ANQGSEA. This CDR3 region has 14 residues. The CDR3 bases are TGCAGCGTTCGGGTAGCGGGAGGGGCAGATACGCAGTATTTT. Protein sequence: CSVRVAGGADTQYF.

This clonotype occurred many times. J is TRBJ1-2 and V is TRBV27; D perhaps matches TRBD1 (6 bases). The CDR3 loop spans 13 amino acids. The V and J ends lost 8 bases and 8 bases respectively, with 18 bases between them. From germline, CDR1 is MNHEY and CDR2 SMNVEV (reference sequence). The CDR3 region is CASARGGARGYTF. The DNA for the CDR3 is TGTGCCAGCGCCAGAGGGGGGGCGCGGGGCTACACCTTC.

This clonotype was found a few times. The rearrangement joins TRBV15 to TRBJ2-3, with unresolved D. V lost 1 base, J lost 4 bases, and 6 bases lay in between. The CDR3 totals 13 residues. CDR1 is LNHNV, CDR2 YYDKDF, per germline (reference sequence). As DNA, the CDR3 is TGTGCCACCAGCAGAGTTAATCCAGATACGCAGTATTTT. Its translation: CATSRVNPDTQYF. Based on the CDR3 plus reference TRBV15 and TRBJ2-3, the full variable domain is DAMVIQNPRYQVTQFGKPVTLSCSQTLNHNVMYWYQQKSSQAPKLLFHYYDKDFNNEADTPDNFQSRRPNTSFCFLDIRSPGLGDTAMYLCATSRVNPDTQYFGPGTRLTVL.

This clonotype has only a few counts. The CDR3, as DNA: TGTGCCAGCAGCTTCGGGGGGTCTGGCTACACCTTC. This gives the protein CASSFGGSGYTF. The chain employs TRBV7-9 and TRBJ1-2; D may be TRBD1 (5 bases). Trimming cost V 3 bases and J 7 bases, with 9 bases left between them. Germline loops: CDR1 SEHNR, CDR2 FQNEAQ (reference sequence). This CDR3 comprises 12 residues.

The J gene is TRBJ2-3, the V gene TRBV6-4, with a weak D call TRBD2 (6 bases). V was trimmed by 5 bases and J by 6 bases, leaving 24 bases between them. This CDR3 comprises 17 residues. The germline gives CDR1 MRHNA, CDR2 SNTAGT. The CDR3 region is CASSLRPGGTLGDTQYF. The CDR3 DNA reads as TGTGCCAGCAGTTTACGTCCCGGAGGGACTTTAGGGGATACGCAGTATTTT.

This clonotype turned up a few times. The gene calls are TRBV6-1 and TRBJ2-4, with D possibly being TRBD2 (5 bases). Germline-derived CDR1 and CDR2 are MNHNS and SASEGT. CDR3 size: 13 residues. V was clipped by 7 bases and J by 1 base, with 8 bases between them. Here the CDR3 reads CASMERAKNIQYF. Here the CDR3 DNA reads TGTGCCAGCATGGAGCGGGCCAAAAACATTCAGTACTTC.

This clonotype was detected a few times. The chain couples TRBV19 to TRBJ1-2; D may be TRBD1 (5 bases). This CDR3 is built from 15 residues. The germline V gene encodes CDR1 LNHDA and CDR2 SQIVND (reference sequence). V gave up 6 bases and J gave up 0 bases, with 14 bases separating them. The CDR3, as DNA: TGTGCCAGTAGATCGGTGGGGGTCCCTAACTATGGCTACACCTTC. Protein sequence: CASRSVGVPNYGYTF.

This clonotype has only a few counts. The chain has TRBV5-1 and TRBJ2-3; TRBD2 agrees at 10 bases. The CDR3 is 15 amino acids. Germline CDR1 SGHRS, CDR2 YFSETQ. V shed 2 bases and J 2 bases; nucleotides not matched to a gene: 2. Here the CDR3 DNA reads TGCGCCAGCAGCTTCACTAGCGGGAACACAGATACGCAGTATTTT. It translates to CASSFTSGNTDTQYF.

The CDR3 coding sequence is TGCAGCGTTGAAGGGTTTTATGACTATGGCTACACCTTC. Translating it yields CSVEGFYDYGYTF. The chain recombines TRBV29-1 with TRBJ1-2; D is unresolved. The CDR3 runs to 13 residues. V dropped 1 base and J dropped 3 bases, with 9 bases sitting between them. Germline V gives CDR1 SQVTM, CDR2 ANQGSEA.

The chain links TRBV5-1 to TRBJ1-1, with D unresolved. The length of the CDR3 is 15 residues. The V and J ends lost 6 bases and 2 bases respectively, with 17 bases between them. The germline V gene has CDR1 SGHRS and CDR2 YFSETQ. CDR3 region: CASNRGWERNTEAFF. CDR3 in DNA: TGCGCCAGCAACCGAGGATGGGAGAGAAACACTGAAGCTTTCTTT.

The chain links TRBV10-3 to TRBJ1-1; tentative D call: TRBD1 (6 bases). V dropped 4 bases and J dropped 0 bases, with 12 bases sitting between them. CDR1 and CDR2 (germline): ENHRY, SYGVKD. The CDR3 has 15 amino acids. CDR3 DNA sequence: TGTGCCATCAGTGGGCCGGCAGGGGTGAACACTGAAGCTTTCTTT. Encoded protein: CAISGPAGVNTEAFF.

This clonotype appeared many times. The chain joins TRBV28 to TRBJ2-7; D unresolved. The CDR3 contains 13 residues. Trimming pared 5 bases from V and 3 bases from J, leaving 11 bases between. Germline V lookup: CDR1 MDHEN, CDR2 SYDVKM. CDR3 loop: CASSPLISYEQYV. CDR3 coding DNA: TGTGCCAGCAGTCCACTGATCAGCTACGAGCAGTACGTC.

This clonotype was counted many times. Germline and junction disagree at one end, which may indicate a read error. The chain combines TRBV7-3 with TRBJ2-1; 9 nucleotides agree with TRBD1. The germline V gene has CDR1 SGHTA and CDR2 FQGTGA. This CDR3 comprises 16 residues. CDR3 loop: CASSLTSGQGRNEQFF. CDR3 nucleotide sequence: TGTGCCAGCAGTTTAACTTCGGGACAGGGACGCAATGAGCAGTTCTTC.

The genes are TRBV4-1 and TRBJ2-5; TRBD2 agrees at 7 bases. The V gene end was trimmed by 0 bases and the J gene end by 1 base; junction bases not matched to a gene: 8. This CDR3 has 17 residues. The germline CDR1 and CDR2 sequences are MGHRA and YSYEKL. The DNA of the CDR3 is TGCGCCAGCAGCCAAGATAAGAGCGGGACGACCCAAGAGACCCAGTACTTC. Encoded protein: CASSQDKSGTTQETQYF.

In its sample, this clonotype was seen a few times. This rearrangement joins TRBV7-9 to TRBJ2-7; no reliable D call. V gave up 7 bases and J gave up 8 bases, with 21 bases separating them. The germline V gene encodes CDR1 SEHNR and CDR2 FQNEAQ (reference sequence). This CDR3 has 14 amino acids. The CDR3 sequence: CASTPLRASWQQYF. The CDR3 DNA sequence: TGTGCCAGCACCCCCCTAAGGGCGAGTTGGCAGCAGTACTTC.

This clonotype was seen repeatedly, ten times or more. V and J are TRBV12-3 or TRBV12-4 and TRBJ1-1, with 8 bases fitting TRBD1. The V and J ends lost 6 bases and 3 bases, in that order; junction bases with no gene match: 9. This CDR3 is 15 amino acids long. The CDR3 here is CASSRRTGRDTEAFF. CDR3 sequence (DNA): TGTGCCAGCAGCCGTCGGACAGGGAGGGACACTGAAGCTTTCTTT.

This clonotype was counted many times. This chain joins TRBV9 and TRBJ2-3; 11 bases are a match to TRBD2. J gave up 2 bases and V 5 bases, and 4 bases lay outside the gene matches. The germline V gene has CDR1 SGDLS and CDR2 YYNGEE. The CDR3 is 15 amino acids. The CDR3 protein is CASRLGLADTDTQYF. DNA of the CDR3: TGTGCCAGCAGGCTGGGACTAGCGGACACAGATACGCAGTATTTT.

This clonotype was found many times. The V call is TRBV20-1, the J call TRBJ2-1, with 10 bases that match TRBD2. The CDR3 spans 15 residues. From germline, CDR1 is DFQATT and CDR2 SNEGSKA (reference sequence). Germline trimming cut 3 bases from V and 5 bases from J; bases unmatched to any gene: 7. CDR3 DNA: TGCAGTGCTAGTAAACCGGGACTAGCGAACAATGAGCAGTTCTTC. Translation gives CSASKPGLANNEQFF.

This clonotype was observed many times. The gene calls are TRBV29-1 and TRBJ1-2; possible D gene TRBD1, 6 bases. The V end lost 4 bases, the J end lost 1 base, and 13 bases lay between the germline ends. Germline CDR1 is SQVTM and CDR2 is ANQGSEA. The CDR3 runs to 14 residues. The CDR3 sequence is CSVGGGARNYGYTF. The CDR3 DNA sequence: TGCAGCGTTGGGGGGGGCGCGCGTAACTATGGCTACACCTTC.

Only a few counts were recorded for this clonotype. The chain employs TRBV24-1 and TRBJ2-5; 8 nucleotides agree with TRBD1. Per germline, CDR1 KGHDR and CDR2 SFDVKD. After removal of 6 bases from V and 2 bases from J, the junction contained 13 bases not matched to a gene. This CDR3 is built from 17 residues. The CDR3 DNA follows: TGTGCCACCAGTTCTGTCCCGGGACAGGCGACACAAGAGACCCAGTACTTC. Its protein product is CATSSVPGQATQETQYF.

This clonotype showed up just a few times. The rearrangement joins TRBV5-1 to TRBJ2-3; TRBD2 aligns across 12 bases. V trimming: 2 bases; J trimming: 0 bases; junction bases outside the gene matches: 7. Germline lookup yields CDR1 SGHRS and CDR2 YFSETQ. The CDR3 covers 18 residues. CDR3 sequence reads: CASSFRPSGGESTDTQYF. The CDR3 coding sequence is TGCGCCAGCAGCTTCCGACCTAGCGGGGGGGAAAGCACAGATACGCAGTATTTT.

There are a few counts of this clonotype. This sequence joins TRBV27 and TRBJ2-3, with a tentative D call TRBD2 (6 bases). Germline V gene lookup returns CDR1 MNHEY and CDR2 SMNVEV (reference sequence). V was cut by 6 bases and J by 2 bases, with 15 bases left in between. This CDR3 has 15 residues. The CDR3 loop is CASSRTGVSTDTQYF. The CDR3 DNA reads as TGTGCCAGCAGCCGGACGGGGGTGTCCACAGATACGCAGTATTTT.